The table lists the clone carrying this T cell receptor (beta chain) with a few counts. As yet, its antigen is unknown. This sample also contains other DNA sequences that code for the same CDR3. The data originate from a study of cytomegalovirus exposure and HLA in healthy donors. The PCR contained 60 Vbeta and 13 Jbeta primers. Assay: immunoSEQ multiplex PCR; the TCRdb copy retains only in-frame clones and omits some. The sample shows 95,000 to 150,000 clones, roughly 74% of them seen only once. Study-level findings and limits: At a 0.05 false discovery rate, a later analysis found some 18,000 TCR beta sequences to be associated with HLA alleles. Cytomegalovirus association was assigned to approximately 180 TCR beta chains. Later genetic work tied a missense DCLRE1C variant to beta-chain V and J trimming.

The V segment lost 1 base and the J segment 8 bases; nucleotides outside the gene matches: 3. The CDR3 is 13 residues long. The germline CDR1 and CDR2 sequences are SGDLS and YYNGEE. The sequencing input was PBMCs. This chain uses TRBV9 with TRBJ2-1; TRBD2 matches 7 bases. This clonotype originated in a man aged 40-55 years in good health and CMV-seronegative. In nucleotides, the CDR3 is TGTGCCAGCAGCGTACGGGGGGTGGATGAGCAGTTCTTC. This encodes CASSVRGVDEQFF.